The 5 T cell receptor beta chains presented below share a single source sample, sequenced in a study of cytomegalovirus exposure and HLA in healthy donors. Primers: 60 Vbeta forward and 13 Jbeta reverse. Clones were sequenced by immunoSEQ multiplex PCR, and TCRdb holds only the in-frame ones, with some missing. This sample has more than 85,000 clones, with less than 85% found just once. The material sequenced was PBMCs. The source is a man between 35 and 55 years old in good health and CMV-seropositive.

The CDR3, as DNA: TGTGCTTTTGGGGGCGGGAGCACTGAAGCTTTCTTT. This encodes CAFGGGSTEAFF. The rearrangement links TRBV30 to TRBJ1-1; D might be TRBD1 (6 bases). CDR3 length equals 12 residues. CDR1 and CDR2 from the germline V gene are GTSNPN and SVGIG (reference sequence).

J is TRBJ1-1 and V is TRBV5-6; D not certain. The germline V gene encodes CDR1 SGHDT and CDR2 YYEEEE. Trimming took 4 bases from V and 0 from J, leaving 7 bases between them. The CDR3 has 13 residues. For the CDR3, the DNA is TGTGCCAGCAGCGGAGGGCTGAACACTGAAGCTTTCTTT. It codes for CASSGGLNTEAFF.

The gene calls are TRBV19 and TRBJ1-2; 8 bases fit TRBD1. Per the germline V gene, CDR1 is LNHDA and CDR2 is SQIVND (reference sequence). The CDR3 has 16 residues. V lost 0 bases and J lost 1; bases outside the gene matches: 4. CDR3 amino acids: CASSIETGALNYGYTF. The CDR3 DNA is TGTGCCAGTAGTATAGAGACAGGGGCCCTTAACTATGGCTACACCTTC.

CDR3 sequence: CAWSVGRGHTEAFF. The CDR3 nucleotides read TGTGCCTGGAGTGTAGGCAGGGGTCACACTGAAGCTTTCTTT. This rearrangement joins TRBV30 to TRBJ1-1, with D tentatively TRBD1 (6 bases). V lost 0 bases to trimming and J lost 3 bases, with 11 bases between them. CDR3 length equals 14 residues. Germline V gene sequence: CDR1 GTSNPN, CDR2 SVGIG (reference sequence).

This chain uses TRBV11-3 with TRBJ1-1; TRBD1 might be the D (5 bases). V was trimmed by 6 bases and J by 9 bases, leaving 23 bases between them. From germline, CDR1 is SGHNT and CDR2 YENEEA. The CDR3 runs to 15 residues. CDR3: CASRPLLEGSEKAFF. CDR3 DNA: TGTGCCAGCAGACCCCTCTTGGAGGGGAGTGAGAAAGCTTTCTTT.